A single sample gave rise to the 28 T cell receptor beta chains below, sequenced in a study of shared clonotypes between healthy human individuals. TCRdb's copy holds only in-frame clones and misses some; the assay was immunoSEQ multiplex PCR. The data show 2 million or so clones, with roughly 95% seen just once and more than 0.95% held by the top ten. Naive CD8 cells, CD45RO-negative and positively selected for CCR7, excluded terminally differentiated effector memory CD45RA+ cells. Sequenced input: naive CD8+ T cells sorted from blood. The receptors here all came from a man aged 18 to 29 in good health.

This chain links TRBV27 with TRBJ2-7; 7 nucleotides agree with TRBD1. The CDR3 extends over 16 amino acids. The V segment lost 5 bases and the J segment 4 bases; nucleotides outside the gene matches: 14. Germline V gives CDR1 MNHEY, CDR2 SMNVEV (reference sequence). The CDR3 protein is CASSPFTGTALYEQYF. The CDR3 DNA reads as TGTGCCAGCAGTCCGTTTACCGGGACAGCCTTATACGAGCAGTACTTC.

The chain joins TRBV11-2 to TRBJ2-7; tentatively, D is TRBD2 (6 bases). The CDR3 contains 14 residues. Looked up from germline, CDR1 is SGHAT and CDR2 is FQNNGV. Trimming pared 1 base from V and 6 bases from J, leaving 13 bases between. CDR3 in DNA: TGTGCCAGCAGCTTAGCGGACTATGTCGTCGAGCAGTACTTC. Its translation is CASSLADYVVEQYF.

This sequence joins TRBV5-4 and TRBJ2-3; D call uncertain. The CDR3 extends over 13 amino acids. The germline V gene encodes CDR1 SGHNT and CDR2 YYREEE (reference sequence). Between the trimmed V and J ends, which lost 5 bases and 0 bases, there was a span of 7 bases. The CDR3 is CASSRDSTDTQYF. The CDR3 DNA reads TGTGCCAGCAGTCGAGACAGCACAGATACGCAGTATTTT.

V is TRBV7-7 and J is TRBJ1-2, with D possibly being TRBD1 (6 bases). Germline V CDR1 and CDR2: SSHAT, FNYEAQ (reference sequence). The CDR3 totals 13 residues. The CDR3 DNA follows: TGTGCTAGGGGGAAATCCAATTCGAGTGGCTACACCTTC. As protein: CARGKSNSSGYTF.

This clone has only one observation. The CDR3 DNA reads as TGTGCCAGTAACCCCTGGACAGGGTACGGCGAGCAGTACTTC. As protein: CASNPWTGYGEQYF. V is TRBV19 and J is TRBJ2-7, with 8 bases fitting TRBD1. J lost 6 bases, V lost 7 bases, and 11 bases had no gene match. This CDR3 spans 14 amino acids. The germline CDR1 and CDR2 sequences are LNHDA and SQIVND (reference sequence). The complete variable domain, with remaining parts taken from reference TRBV19 and TRBJ2-7, reads DGGITQSPKYLFRKEGQNVTLSCEQNLNHDAMYWYRQDPGQGLRLIYYSQIVNDFQKGDIAEGYSVSREKKESFPLTVTSAQKNPTAFYLCASNPWTGYGEQYFGPGTRLTVT.

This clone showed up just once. In DNA form, the CDR3 reads TGTGCCAGCAGTTACTCGGAGAGAGACGAGCAGTACTTC. This gives the protein CASSYSERDEQYF. This chain links TRBV6-5 with TRBJ2-7; D is unresolved. V was cut by 0 bases and J by 5 bases, with 8 bases left in between. The germline V gene has CDR1 MNHEY and CDR2 SVGAGI. The CDR3 contains 13 residues.

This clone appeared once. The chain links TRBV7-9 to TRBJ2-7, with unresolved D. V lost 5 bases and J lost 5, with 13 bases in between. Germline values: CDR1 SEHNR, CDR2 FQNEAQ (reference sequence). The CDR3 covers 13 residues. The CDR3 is CASSPGRANEQYF. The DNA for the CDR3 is TGTGCCAGCAGCCCCGGTAGGGCGAACGAGCAGTACTTC.

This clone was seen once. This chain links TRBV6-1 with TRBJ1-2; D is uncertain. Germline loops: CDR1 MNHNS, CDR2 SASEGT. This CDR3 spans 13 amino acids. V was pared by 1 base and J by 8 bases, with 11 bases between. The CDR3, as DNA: TGTGCCAGCAGTGAAGGCCTCCTGGGGGGCTACACCTTC. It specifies CASSEGLLGGYTF.

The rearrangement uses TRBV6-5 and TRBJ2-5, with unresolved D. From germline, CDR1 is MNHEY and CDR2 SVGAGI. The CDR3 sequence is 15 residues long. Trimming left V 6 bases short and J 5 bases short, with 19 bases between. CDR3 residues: CASSHPREGLETQYF. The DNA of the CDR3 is TGTGCCAGCAGCCACCCAAGGGAAGGGTTGGAGACCCAGTACTTC.

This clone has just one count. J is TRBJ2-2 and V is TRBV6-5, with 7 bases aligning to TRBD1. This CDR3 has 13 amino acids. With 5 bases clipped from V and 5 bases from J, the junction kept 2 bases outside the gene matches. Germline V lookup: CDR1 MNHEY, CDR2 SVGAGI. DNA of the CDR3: TGTGCCAGCAGTACACAGGGGACCGGGGAGCTGTTTTTT. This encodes CASSTQGTGELFF.

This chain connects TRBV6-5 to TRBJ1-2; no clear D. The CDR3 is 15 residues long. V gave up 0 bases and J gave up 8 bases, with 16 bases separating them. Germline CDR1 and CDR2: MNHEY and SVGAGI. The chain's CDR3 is CASSYSPGGPGGYTF. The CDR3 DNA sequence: TGTGCCAGCAGTTACTCGCCCGGTGGGCCGGGGGGCTACACCTTC.

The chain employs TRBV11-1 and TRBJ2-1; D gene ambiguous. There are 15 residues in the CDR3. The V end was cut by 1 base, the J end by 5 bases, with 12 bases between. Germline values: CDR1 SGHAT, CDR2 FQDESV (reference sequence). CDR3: CASSLDFATDNEQFF. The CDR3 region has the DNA TGTGCCAGCAGCTTAGATTTTGCCACCGACAATGAGCAGTTCTTC.

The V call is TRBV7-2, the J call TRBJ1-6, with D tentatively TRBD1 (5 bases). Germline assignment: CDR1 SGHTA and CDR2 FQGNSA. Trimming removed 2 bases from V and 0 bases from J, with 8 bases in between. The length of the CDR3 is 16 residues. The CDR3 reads CASSLRGSSYNSPLHF. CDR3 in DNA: TGTGCCAGCAGCTTACGGGGGAGCTCCTATAATTCACCCCTCCACTTT.

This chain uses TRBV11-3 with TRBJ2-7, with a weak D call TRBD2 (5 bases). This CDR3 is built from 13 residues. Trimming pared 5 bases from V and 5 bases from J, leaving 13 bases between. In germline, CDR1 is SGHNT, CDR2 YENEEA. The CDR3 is CASSGRDVHEQYF. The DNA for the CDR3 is TGTGCCAGCAGCGGCCGGGATGTTCACGAGCAGTACTTC.

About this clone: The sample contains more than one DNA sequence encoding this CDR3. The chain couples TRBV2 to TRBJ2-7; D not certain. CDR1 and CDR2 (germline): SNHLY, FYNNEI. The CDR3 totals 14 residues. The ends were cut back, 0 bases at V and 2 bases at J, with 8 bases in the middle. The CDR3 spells CASSEALPPYEQYF. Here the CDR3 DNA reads TGTGCCAGCAGTGAAGCCCTGCCCCCCTACGAGCAGTACTTC.

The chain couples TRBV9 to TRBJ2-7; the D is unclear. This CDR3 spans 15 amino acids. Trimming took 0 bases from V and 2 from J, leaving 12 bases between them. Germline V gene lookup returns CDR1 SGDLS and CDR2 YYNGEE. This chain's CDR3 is CASSVGPQLPYEQYF. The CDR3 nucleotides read TGTGCCAGCAGCGTAGGACCCCAGCTTCCCTACGAGCAGTACTTC.

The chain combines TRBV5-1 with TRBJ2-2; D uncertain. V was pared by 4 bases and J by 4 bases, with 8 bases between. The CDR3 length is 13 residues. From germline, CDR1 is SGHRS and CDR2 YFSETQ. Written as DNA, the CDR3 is TGCGCCAGCAGCCCTTATGGCACCGGGGAGCTGTTTTTT. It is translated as CASSPYGTGELFF.

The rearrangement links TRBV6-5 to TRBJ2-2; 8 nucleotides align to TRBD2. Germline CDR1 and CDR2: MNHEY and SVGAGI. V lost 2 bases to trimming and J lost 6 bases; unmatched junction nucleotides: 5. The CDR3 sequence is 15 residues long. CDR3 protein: CASSYPGRAAGELFF. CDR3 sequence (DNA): TGTGCCAGCAGTTACCCCGGGAGGGCTGCCGGGGAGCTGTTTTTT.

CDR3 amino acids: CASSLDPPSAGAPYEQYF. The DNA for the CDR3 is TGTGCCAGCAGCTTAGACCCACCGTCAGCGGGGGCCCCCTACGAGCAGTACTTC. The chain employs TRBV11-2 and TRBJ2-7; TRBD2 matches at 8 bases. The CDR3 runs 18 residues. The germline V gene has CDR1 SGHAT and CDR2 FQNNGV. After removal of 0 bases from V and 2 bases from J, the junction contained 12 bases not matched to a gene.

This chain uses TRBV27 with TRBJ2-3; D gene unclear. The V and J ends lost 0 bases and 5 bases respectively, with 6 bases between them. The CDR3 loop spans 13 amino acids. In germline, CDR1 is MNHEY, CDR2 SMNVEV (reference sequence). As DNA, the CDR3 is TGTGCCAGCAGTTTATCAAGCGTAGATACGCAGTATTTT. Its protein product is CASSLSSVDTQYF.

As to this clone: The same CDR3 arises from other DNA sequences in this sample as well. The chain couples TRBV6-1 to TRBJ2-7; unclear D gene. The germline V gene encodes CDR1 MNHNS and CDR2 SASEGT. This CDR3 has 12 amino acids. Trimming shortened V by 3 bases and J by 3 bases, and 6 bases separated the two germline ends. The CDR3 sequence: CASSDPSYEQYF. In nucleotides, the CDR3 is TGTGCCAGCAGTGATCCCAGCTACGAGCAGTACTTC.

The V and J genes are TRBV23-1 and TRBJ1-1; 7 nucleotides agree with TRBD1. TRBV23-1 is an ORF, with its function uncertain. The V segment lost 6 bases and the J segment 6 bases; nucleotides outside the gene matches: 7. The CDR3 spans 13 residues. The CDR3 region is CASRPGGISEAFF. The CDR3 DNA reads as TGCGCCAGCAGGCCAGGGGGTATCTCTGAAGCTTTCTTT.

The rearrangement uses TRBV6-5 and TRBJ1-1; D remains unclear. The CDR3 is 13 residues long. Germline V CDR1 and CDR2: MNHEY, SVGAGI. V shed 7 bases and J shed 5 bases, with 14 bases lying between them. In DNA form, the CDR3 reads TGTGCCAGCACTCTCCTTGGTGGGACTGAAGCTTTCTTT. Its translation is CASTLLGGTEAFF.

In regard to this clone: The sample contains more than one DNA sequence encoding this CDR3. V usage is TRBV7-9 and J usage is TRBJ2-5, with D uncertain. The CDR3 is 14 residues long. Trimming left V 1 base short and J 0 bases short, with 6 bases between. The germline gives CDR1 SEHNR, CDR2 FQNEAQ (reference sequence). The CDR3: CASSLVGNQETQYF. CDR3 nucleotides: TGTGCCAGCAGCTTAGTGGGCAACCAAGAGACCCAGTACTTC.

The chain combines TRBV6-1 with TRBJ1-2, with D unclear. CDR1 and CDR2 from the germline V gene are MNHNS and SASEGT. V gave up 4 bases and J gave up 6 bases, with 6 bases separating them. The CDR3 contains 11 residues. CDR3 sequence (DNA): TGTGCCAGCAGTGGGACGAATGGCTACACCTTC. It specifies CASSGTNGYTF.

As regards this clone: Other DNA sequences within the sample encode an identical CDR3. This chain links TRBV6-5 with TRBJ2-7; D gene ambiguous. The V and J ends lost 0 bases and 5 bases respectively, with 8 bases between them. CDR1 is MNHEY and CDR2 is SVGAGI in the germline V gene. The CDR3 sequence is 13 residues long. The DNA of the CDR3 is TGTGCCAGCAGTTACTCGGAATCGAACGAGCAGTACTTC. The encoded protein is CASSYSESNEQYF.

This CDR3 is CASIKGPNTRTGELFF. CDR3 nucleotide sequence: TGTGCCAGCATCAAAGGACCGAACACCCGCACCGGGGAGCTGTTTTTT. This sequence joins TRBV5-6 and TRBJ2-2; no clear D gene. The V gene's germline CDR1 is SGHDT and CDR2 YYEEEE. The length of the CDR3 is 16 residues. Trimming cost V 6 bases and J 4 bases, with 19 bases left between them.

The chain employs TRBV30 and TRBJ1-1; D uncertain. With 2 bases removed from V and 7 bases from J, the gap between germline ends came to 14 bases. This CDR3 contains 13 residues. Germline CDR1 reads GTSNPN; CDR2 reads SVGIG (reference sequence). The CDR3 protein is CAWSSVAYVEAFF. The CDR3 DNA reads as TGTGCCTGGAGTTCCGTGGCGTACGTTGAAGCTTTCTTT.